This TCR beta chain is from a study of tumor-infiltrating lymphocytes in primary liver carcinoma (dated by TCRdb to about 2017). Turning to the overall study: Between late 2015 and March 2016, about five patients in China with histopathologically diagnosed primary liver carcinoma had their tumors surgically resected. Of the five patients (three men and two women, aged 30 to 69 years), four had hepatocellular carcinoma and one had combined HCC and intrahepatic cholangiocarcinoma. The five patients had tumors of stage T1-T3 N0M0, with maximum diameters ranging from about 4.2 to 11 cm. Samples yielded roughly 3.5 to 8 million productive TCRbeta reads; read depth did not differ significantly between tissue types. Across five regions of each liver tumor, along with adjacent normal tissue and blood, the study brought together TCRbeta repertoire sequencing, expression microarrays and whole-exome sequencing. A total of 35 specimens from 5 patients, comprising approximately 25 tumor regions, 5 adjacent noncancerous liver tissues and 5 peripheral blood samples, were covered by TCRbeta repertoire sequencing. High reproducibility was observed for the technical replicate repertoires, with mean shared-clone rates around 0.9 and correlation coefficients above 0.95.

Using a constant-region primer and ProtoScript II reverse transcriptase, TCRbeta-specific cDNA was reverse-transcribed from around 500 ng total RNA. TCRbeta libraries were built with three nested multiplex PCR rounds, a slightly modified ARM-PCR procedure. A final 25-cycle PCR with Deep VentR polymerase added sample barcodes and Illumina adapters. Before sequencing, amplicons of 200-500 bp were purified from gel using a QIAquick gel extraction kit. An Illumina HiSeq 2500 was used to sequence the TCRbeta amplicons, generating 250-bp paired-end reads. On the study's bioinformatics: Trimmomatic v0.33 was used to quality-trim the reads, and FLASH v1.2.11 was used to merge paired reads so that full CDR3 sequences could be recovered. V, D and J germline segments were assigned to the rearranged TCRbeta sequences using MiGEC v1.2.1b. VDJtools v1.0.0 computed clonotype statistics and Shannon-Wiener diversity indices. Except for diversity analysis, only the 250 most abundant clonotypes of each sample were used in subsequent analyses to reduce sampling bias. TCRdb reanalyzed the raw reads on its own, using fastp at Q25 for trimming and MiXCR for clone calling, and kept in-frame beta chains. Rows with one shared CDR3 protein collapse into an entry with the most common genes and DNA. The V and J calls follow TCRdb's processing rather than the paper's. Within this sample are about 350,000 distinct CDR3 sequences, with 65% of them counted one time only. Together, the top ten hold roughly 6% of the sample.

Concerning this clonotype: Its antigen remains undetermined. Base qualities were left out, and no much larger clone turns up one base away.

Blood RNA was extracted from unsorted whole blood using TRIzol reagent, and germline DNA was obtained with the DNeasy Blood & Tissue kit. Chronic HBV infection was present in the patients, and the patients were treatment-naive at sampling. Before surgery, four milliliters of peripheral blood were collected into K2EDTA tubes. Points the paper makes about the study in general: Repertoire overlap was higher between tumor regions (mean about 35%) than tumor-adjacent (approximately 17%) or tumor-blood (14%) pairs, consistent with antigen-driven expansion. With just a few patients in the study, the authors point out that the findings should be validated in a larger study. A significantly larger repertoire fraction was made up by the top 250 clones in tumors than in blood (p = 0.039). Since the samples were bulk and unsorted, there was no way to compare CD4+ and CD8+ T cell repertoires. Only the TCR beta chain was sequenced, which likely underestimates true repertoire diversity because unpaired alpha chains were not captured.

The sample consisted of peripheral blood. This TCR was sampled from a man between 40 and 49 years old with primary liver carcinoma and hepatitis B virus infection.

The CDR3 region reads CASSLRAGGDQPQHF. The DNA sequence is TGTGCCAGCAGCTTACGTGCAGGGGGCGATCAGCCCCAGCATTTT. This chain is built from TRBV7-3 and TRBJ1-5, and TRBD1 matches 8 of the central bases. V trim: 2 bases; J trim: 5 bases; unmatched bases: 5. CDR3 length: 15 amino acids, cysteine to phenylalanine. Solely the CDR3 DNA is kept, with 45 bases framed from the first base. The germline V gene yields SGHTA for CDR1 and FQGTGA for CDR2.